The 18 T cell receptor beta chains reported below all come from one sample, sequenced in a study of naive and memory T cell subsets. Two oligonucleotides, mixed equimolar, formed the beta constant-region primer covering TRBC1 and TRBC2. TCRdb reanalysed the UMI-ligation and nested PCR reads using MiXCR and keeps one entry per CDR3 protein. The sample holds approximately 140,000 distinct CDR3 sequences; 15% to 20% are singletons and the top ten take around 0.14%. Sequencing input: naive CD4+ T cells from blood. The source is a human donor in good health.

This chain links TRBV6-5 with TRBJ1-2, with no clear D. This CDR3 is built from 15 residues. Deletions cut 6 bases from V and 6 bases from J, with 20 bases between. CDR1 and CDR2 from the germline V gene are MNHEY and SVGAGI. The CDR3 DNA sequence: TGTGCCAGCAGCCAGCCGCAAGGCCGGGGAGATGGCTACACCTTC. Its translation: CASSQPQGRGDGYTF.

The chain links TRBV5-1 to TRBJ2-7, with D perhaps given as TRBD1 or TRBD2 (5 bases each). V lost 4 bases, J lost 0 bases, and 11 bases lay in between. CDR1 is SGHRS and CDR2 is YFSETQ in the germline V gene. The CDR3 loop spans 14 amino acids. This chain's CDR3 is CASSRDGLSYEQYF. CDR3 sequence (DNA): TGCGCCAGCAGCCGGGACGGGCTCTCCTACGAGCAGTACTTC.

This clonotype was seen more than once but under ten times. This chain connects TRBV28 to TRBJ2-1; TRBD1 matches at 9 bases. The V gene's germline CDR1 is MDHEN and CDR2 SYDVKM. Trimming took 5 bases from V and 8 from J; bases not matched to a gene: 10. The CDR3 is 15 residues long. The CDR3 bases are TGTGCCAGCAGTGGACCGGGACAGGGTACCCATGAGCAGTTCTTC. It is translated as CASSGPGQGTHEQFF.

This clonotype was counted between two and nine times. The V gene is TRBV15, the J gene TRBJ1-5; tentative D call: TRBD1 (5 bases). In germline, CDR1 is LNHNV, CDR2 YYDKDF (reference sequence). This CDR3 contains 15 residues. V lost 0 bases, J lost 2 bases, and 8 bases lay in between. CDR3 DNA: TGTGCCACCAGCAGAGATACGGGGGGCAATCAGCCCCAGCATTTT. It is translated as CATSRDTGGNQPQHF.

This clonotype was observed a handful of times. This chain connects TRBV5-1 to TRBJ2-5; maybe TRBD2 (6 bases). This CDR3 region has 18 residues. From germline, CDR1 is SGHRS and CDR2 YFSETQ. With 2 bases removed from V and 2 bases from J, the gap between germline ends came to 22 bases. Here the CDR3 reads CASSFAPVWRTTQETQYF. CDR3 DNA sequence: TGCGCCAGCAGCTTTGCTCCGGTCTGGAGGACTACTCAAGAGACCCAGTACTTC.

CDR3 sequence reads: CASSEGFLGGTDTQYF. CDR3 nucleotide sequence: TGTGCCAGCAGTGAAGGGTTCTTGGGGGGCACAGATACGCAGTATTTT. The chain couples TRBV2 to TRBJ2-3; D possibly matches TRBD1 or TRBD2 (5 bases each). This CDR3 has 16 residues. V lost 1 base, J lost 1 base, and 12 bases lay in between. CDR1 is SNHLY and CDR2 is FYNNEI in the germline V gene. Looking up the rest from reference TRBV2 and TRBJ2-3 gives the full variable domain: EPEVTQTPSHQVTQMGQEVILRCVPISNHLYFYWYRQILGQKVEFLVSFYNNEISEKSEIFDDQFSVERPDGSNFTLKIRSTKLEDSAMYFCASSEGFLGGTDTQYFGPGTRLTVL.

There are many counts of this clonotype. The V call is TRBV10-3, the J call TRBJ2-2; D is undetermined. Germline V gene lookup returns CDR1 ENHRY and CDR2 SYGVKD. The CDR3 runs 15 residues. V was cut by 5 bases and J by 0 bases, with 10 bases left in between. The CDR3 is CAISLGSTNTGELFF. Written as DNA, the CDR3 is TGTGCCATCAGTTTGGGCTCTACGAACACCGGGGAGCTGTTTTTT.

V gene TRBV12-3 or TRBV12-4 combines with J gene TRBJ2-3; TRBD1 might be the D (5 bases). CDR3 length: 11 amino acids. Trimming left V 5 bases short and J 11 bases short, with 11 bases between. DNA for the CDR3: TGTGCCAGCAGTCTGGACATTAGGCAGTATTTT. Encoded protein: CASSLDIRQYF.

The chain couples TRBV10-3 to TRBJ2-3, with D tentatively TRBD2 (6 bases). CDR1 ENHRY and CDR2 SYGVKD come from the germline V gene. Trimming left V 3 bases short and J 6 bases short, with 16 bases between. CDR3 length: 15 residues. The CDR3, as DNA: TGTGCCATCAGTGATAGTGGCGGGAATGCCGATACGCAGTATTTT. Its translation: CAISDSGGNADTQYF.

J is TRBJ2-7 and V is TRBV27, with 11 bases lining up with TRBD2. V was pared by 9 bases and J by 6 bases, with 7 bases of the junction left unmatched. The germline gives CDR1 MNHEY, CDR2 SMNVEV (reference sequence). This CDR3 comprises 13 residues. CDR3 coding DNA: TGTGCCAGTAAACTAGCGGGAGAACGCGAGCAGTACTTC. This gives the protein CASKLAGEREQYF.

The chain recombines TRBV7-2 with TRBJ2-1, with 10 bases identical to TRBD2. The length of the CDR3 is 18 residues. Trimming took 5 bases from V and 0 from J; bases not matched to a gene: 10. CDR1 and CDR2 from the germline V gene are SGHTA and FQGNSA. CDR3 sequence (DNA): TGTGCCAGCAGCCCCAGGACTAGCGGAGCTTACTCCTACAATGAGCAGTTCTTC. This encodes CASSPRTSGAYSYNEQFF.

The sample holds many counts of this clonotype. The rearrangement links TRBV7-6 to TRBJ2-1; no definite D call. The ends were cut back, 6 bases at V and 2 bases at J, with 8 bases in the middle. Looked up from germline, CDR1 is SGHVS and CDR2 is FNYEAQ. The CDR3 consists of 13 residues. In nucleotides, the CDR3 is TGTGCCAGCAGAGATGCCACCTACAATGAGCAGTTCTTC. Residues: CASRDATYNEQFF.

This clonotype was counted between two and nine times. The V gene is TRBV29-1, the J gene TRBJ2-7; 12 nucleotides agree with TRBD2. V lost 6 bases to trimming and J lost 1 base; unmatched junction nucleotides: 10. The germline V gene encodes CDR1 SQVTM and CDR2 ANQGSEA. The CDR3 is 16 amino acids. The CDR3, as DNA: TGCAGCGTGAAACCTTGGACTAGCGGGGCTTCCTACGAGCAGTACTTC. Its translation is CSVKPWTSGASYEQYF.

The genes are TRBV28 and TRBJ1-1; D gene ambiguous. The CDR3 loop spans 13 amino acids. Germline V CDR1 and CDR2: MDHEN, SYDVKM. The V end was cut by 5 bases, the J end by 0 bases, with 7 bases between. For the CDR3, the DNA is TGTGCCAGCAGTCCAGATATGAACACTGAAGCTTTCTTT. Protein: CASSPDMNTEAFF.

A remark on this clonotype: Germline and junction disagree at one end, which may indicate a read error. V is TRBV20-1 and J is TRBJ1-5; D may be TRBD1 (5 bases). Germline V gene lookup returns CDR1 DFQATT and CDR2 SNEGSKA (reference sequence). The CDR3 totals 15 residues. As DNA, the CDR3 is TGCAGTACTAGGCCCGTGGGAGGTGGGGGTCAGCCCCAGCATTTT. As protein: CSTRPVGGGGQPQHF.

This clonotype has only a few counts. The genes are TRBV29-1 and TRBJ2-5; the D gene is possibly TRBD1 (5 bases). This CDR3 is 13 amino acids long. V lost 3 bases and J lost 5, with 13 bases in between. The V gene's germline CDR1 is SQVTM and CDR2 ANQGSEA. The CDR3 region is CSVETQGMETQYF. DNA for the CDR3: TGCAGCGTTGAGACTCAGGGTATGGAGACCCAGTACTTC. Drawing the rest from reference TRBV29-1 and TRBJ2-5, the complete variable domain is SAVISQKPSRDICQRGTSLTIQCQVDSQVTMMFWYRQQPGQSLTLIATANQGSEATYESGFVIDKFPISRPNLTFSTLTVSNMSPEDSSIYLCSVETQGMETQYFGPGTRLLVL.

This clonotype appeared a few times. The CDR3 here is CASRGSGCGTDTQYF. CDR3 DNA: TGTGCCAGCAGGGGTTCAGGGTGCGGCACAGATACGCAGTATTTT. V gene TRBV5-6 combines with J gene TRBJ2-3, with D perhaps TRBD1 (5 bases). V was shortened by 5 bases and J by 1 base, with 14 bases between the two germline ends. The CDR3 covers 15 residues. The germline CDR1 and CDR2 sequences are SGHDT and YYEEEE.

This clonotype was observed a handful of times. The chain links TRBV7-9 to TRBJ2-1, with 13 bases aligning to TRBD2. After removal of 5 bases from V and 4 bases from J, the junction contained 5 bases not matched to a gene. The germline V gene encodes CDR1 SEHNR and CDR2 FQNEAQ (reference sequence). The CDR3 totals 16 residues. In DNA form, the CDR3 reads TGTGCCAGCAGCCCGTGGACTAGCGGGAGTTACAATGAGCAGTTCTTC. It specifies CASSPWTSGSYNEQFF. Filled out from reference TRBV7-9 and TRBJ2-1, the complete variable domain reads DTGVSQNPRHKITKRGQNVTFRCDPISEHNRLYWYRQTLGQGPEFLTYFQNEAQLEKSRLLSDRFSAERPKGSFSTLEIQRTEQGDSAMYLCASSPWTSGSYNEQFFGPGTRLTVL.